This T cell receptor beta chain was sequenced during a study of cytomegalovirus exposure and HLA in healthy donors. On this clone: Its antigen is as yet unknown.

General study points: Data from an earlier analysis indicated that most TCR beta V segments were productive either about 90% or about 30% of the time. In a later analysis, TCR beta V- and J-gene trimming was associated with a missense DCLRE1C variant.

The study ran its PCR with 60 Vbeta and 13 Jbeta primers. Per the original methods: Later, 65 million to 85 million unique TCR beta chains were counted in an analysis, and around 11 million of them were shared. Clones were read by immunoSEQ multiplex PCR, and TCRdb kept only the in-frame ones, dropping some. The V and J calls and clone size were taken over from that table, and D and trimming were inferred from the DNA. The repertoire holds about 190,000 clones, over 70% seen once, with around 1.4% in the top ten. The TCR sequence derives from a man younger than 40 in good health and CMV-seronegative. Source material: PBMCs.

The CDR3 DNA is TGTGCCAGCAGCTCCCGACAGGGAATCAACGTCCTGACTTTC. This sequence encodes CASSSRQGINVLTF. The chain carries TRBV9 and TRBJ2-6, with 7 bases identical to TRBD1. The CDR3 has 14 amino acids. With 4 bases clipped from V and 9 bases from J, the junction kept 7 bases outside the gene matches. Germline CDR1 reads SGDLS; CDR2 reads YYNGEE.